What follows are 22 T cell receptor beta chains derived from one specimen sequenced in a study of identical twins. MiXCR, applied by TCRdb to the 5' RACE reads, yields one record per CDR3 protein. The top ten clones hold 8.1% of a sample with 150,000 or so distinct CDR3 sequences, roughly 3.2% of them seen once. Sequencing was performed on memory T cells sorted from blood. The origin of the receptors is a young man in good health.

In its sample, this clonotype was seen many times. The CDR3 reads CASSWGGGTGFVRNQPQHF. The CDR3 region has the DNA TGTGCCAGCAGTTGGGGAGGAGGGACAGGGTTTGTTCGCAATCAGCCCCAGCATTTT. This sequence joins TRBV6-2 or TRBV6-3 and TRBJ1-5; 9 positions agree with TRBD1. The CDR3 has 19 amino acids. Germline V gene data show CDR1 as MNHEY and CDR2 as SVGEGT. V lost 4 bases and J lost 2; bases outside the gene matches: 15.

In this sample, this clonotype turned up many times. The genes are TRBV2 and TRBJ2-3, with 7 nucleotides matching TRBD1. The CDR3 is 13 amino acids. Germline loops: CDR1 SNHLY, CDR2 FYNNEI. V shed 5 bases, J shed 7 bases, and the junction held 6 bases outside the gene matches. This CDR3 reads CASSPSGGYTQYF. CDR3 sequence (DNA): TGTGCCAGCAGTCCCTCAGGGGGATATACGCAGTATTTT.

This clonotype occurred many times. This rearrangement joins TRBV5-1 to TRBJ1-1; D gene unclear. Looked up from germline, CDR1 is SGHRS and CDR2 is YFSETQ. V was trimmed by 3 bases and J by 0 bases, leaving 9 bases between them. This CDR3 is 14 amino acids long. CDR3 DNA sequence: TGCGCCAGCAGCTCGACGGCCGTGAACACTGAAGCTTTCTTT. This sequence encodes CASSSTAVNTEAFF.

This clonotype was counted at least ten times. The chain links TRBV5-1 to TRBJ2-3; TRBD1 matches at 7 bases. With 4 bases clipped from V and 2 bases from J, the junction kept 10 bases outside the gene matches. There are 16 residues in the CDR3. Germline lookup yields CDR1 SGHRS and CDR2 YFSETQ. This chain's CDR3 is CASSPTPGQATDTQYF. CDR3 nucleotides: TGCGCCAGCAGCCCAACCCCCGGACAGGCCACAGATACGCAGTATTTT.

This clonotype was observed many times. The chain uses TRBV3-1 and TRBJ2-1, with D perhaps matching TRBD2 (5 bases). The CDR3 is 15 residues long. V was pared by 6 bases and J by 0 bases, with 12 bases between. Germline V lookup: CDR1 LGHDT, CDR2 YNNKEL (reference sequence). This chain's CDR3 is CASRQSGSSYNEQFF. The DNA of the CDR3 is TGTGCCAGCAGACAAAGCGGAAGCTCCTACAATGAGCAGTTCTTC.

This clonotype has just a few counts. J is TRBJ2-1 and V is TRBV9, with 9 positions matching TRBD2. The V gene's germline CDR1 is SGDLS and CDR2 YYNGEE. V trimming: 4 bases; J trimming: 6 bases; junction bases outside the gene matches: 8. This CDR3 is 15 amino acids long. CDR3 loop: CASSRGGLASNEQFF. The CDR3 DNA reads as TGTGCCAGCAGCCGGGGGGGACTAGCTAGCAATGAGCAGTTCTTC.

This clonotype was seen at least ten times. The chain combines TRBV24-1 with TRBJ2-3; 11 nucleotides match TRBD2. V lost 1 base, J lost 1 base, and 3 bases stayed unmatched. Germline V gene sequence: CDR1 KGHDR, CDR2 SFDVKD. The CDR3 loop spans 17 amino acids. CDR3 in amino acids: CATSDLGTSGGTDTQYF. The CDR3 DNA reads as TGTGCCACCAGTGATTTAGGGACTAGCGGAGGCACAGATACGCAGTATTTT.

As for this clonotype: Just one base apart from a much larger clone, this may be a read error. The rearrangement uses TRBV2 and TRBJ2-1; D unclear. This CDR3 spans 12 amino acids. The V gene's germline CDR1 is SNHLY and CDR2 FYNNEI. The CDR3 protein is CAGSATELEQFF. Written as DNA, the CDR3 is TGTGCCGGCAGTGCGACGGAGCTTGAGCAGTTCTTC.

In its sample, this clonotype was seen many times. The rearrangement links TRBV29-1 to TRBJ2-3; TRBD2 might be the D (6 bases). The CDR3 runs 15 residues. The V end was cut by 3 bases, the J end by 1 base, with 14 bases between. Germline V gene data show CDR1 as SQVTM and CDR2 as ANQGSEA. The CDR3 sequence: CSVDGGLLRTDTQYF. The CDR3, as DNA: TGCAGCGTTGATGGTGGACTACTCCGCACAGATACGCAGTATTTT.

V is TRBV29-1 and J is TRBJ2-3; possible D gene TRBD1, 5 bases. V dropped 2 bases and J dropped 6 bases, with 6 bases sitting between them. The CDR3 is made up of 11 amino acids. The germline V gene has CDR1 SQVTM and CDR2 ANQGSEA. Written as DNA, the CDR3 is TGCAGCGTTGAACAGGGTGATACGCAGTATTTT. This sequence encodes CSVEQGDTQYF.

This clonotype was seen ten or more times. The genes are TRBV7-8 and TRBJ2-3, with 7 bases identical to TRBD2. CDR1 SGHVS and CDR2 FQNEAQ come from the germline V gene. Losses at the gene ends were 5 bases for V and 2 bases for J; bases not matched to a gene: 10. This CDR3 has 16 amino acids. The CDR3 here is CASSGASGFLTDTQYF. In nucleotides, the CDR3 is TGTGCCAGCAGCGGGGCTAGCGGATTCCTCACAGATACGCAGTATTTT.

The sample holds a few counts of this clonotype. The rearrangement joins TRBV30 to TRBJ2-1; TRBD2 matches 10 bases. This CDR3 has 14 amino acids. Trimming removed 2 bases from V and 8 bases from J; junction bases left unmatched: 6. Germline-derived CDR1 and CDR2 are GTSNPN and SVGIG (reference sequence). The CDR3 DNA reads as TGTGCCTGGAGTCAAGGAGCGGGAGGGGATGAGCAGTTCTTC. It is translated as CAWSQGAGGDEQFF.

This clonotype was observed many times. The genes are TRBV4-2 and TRBJ2-2; no firm D call. CDR1 LGHNA and CDR2 YNFKEQ come from the germline V gene. Trimming removed 0 bases from V and 2 bases from J, with 10 bases in between. The CDR3 is 16 residues long. CDR3 region: CASSQDQLANTGELFF. The CDR3 region has the DNA TGTGCCAGCAGCCAAGATCAACTCGCTAACACCGGGGAGCTGTTTTTT.

This clonotype was seen repeatedly, ten times or more. V usage is TRBV4-3 and J usage is TRBJ1-1; D gene unclear. The CDR3 covers 12 residues. Trimming pared 2 bases from V and 5 bases from J, leaving 6 bases between. Germline loops: CDR1 LGHNA, CDR2 YSLEER. The CDR3: CASSQIGTEAFF. The CDR3, as DNA: TGCGCCAGCAGCCAAATAGGGACTGAAGCTTTCTTT.

Many counts were recorded for this clonotype. The chain carries TRBV6-1 and TRBJ2-3; 14 bases agree with TRBD2. The CDR3 totals 16 residues. V lost 6 bases to trimming and J lost 2 bases; unmatched junction nucleotides: 4. Germline CDR1 MNHNS, CDR2 SASEGT. DNA of the CDR3: TGTGCCAGCAGCGCGACTAGCGGGAGGGCCACAGATACGCAGTATTTT. Amino acid sequence: CASSATSGRATDTQYF.

Ten or more counts support this clonotype. The chain recombines TRBV12-3 or TRBV12-4 with TRBJ1-1; weak D call: TRBD1 (5 bases). The CDR3 is 14 amino acids. V dropped 3 bases and J dropped 0 bases, with 8 bases sitting between them. CDR3 residues: CASSLGQVNTEAFF. CDR3 in DNA: TGTGCCAGCAGTTTGGGGCAGGTGAACACTGAAGCTTTCTTT.

This clonotype was recorded at least ten times. The chain combines TRBV5-1 with TRBJ2-3, with a weak D call TRBD1 (6 bases). The CDR3 has 15 amino acids. CDR1 is SGHRS and CDR2 is YFSETQ in the germline V gene. Trimming stripped 5 bases from V and 1 base from J, with 14 bases between. The CDR3 bases are TGCGCCAGCAGTGCAGGGGAAGTGGGCACAGATACGCAGTATTTT. This encodes CASSAGEVGTDTQYF.

This clonotype was seen ten or more times. This sequence joins TRBV27 and TRBJ2-2, with 8 bases matching TRBD1. The CDR3 covers 19 residues. Trimming took 4 bases from V and 6 from J; bases not matched to a gene: 19. The germline V gene encodes CDR1 MNHEY and CDR2 SMNVEV (reference sequence). The CDR3 protein is CASSSRTPIGQGAPGELFF. The CDR3 DNA follows: TGTGCCAGCAGTTCCCGTACCCCAATCGGACAGGGCGCCCCCGGGGAGCTGTTTTTT.

This clonotype was recorded many times. The rearrangement links TRBV20-1 to TRBJ2-5; D call uncertain. V gave up 6 bases and J gave up 7 bases, with 15 bases separating them. Germline V gene sequence: CDR1 DFQATT, CDR2 SNEGSKA (reference sequence). CDR3 length equals 12 residues. Written as DNA, the CDR3 is TGCAGTGCCAGTCGACTTGCTGGGACCCAGTACTTC. Encoded protein: CSASRLAGTQYF.

In its sample, this clonotype was seen many times. The chain recombines TRBV12-3 or TRBV12-4 with TRBJ1-1; no definite D call. This CDR3 contains 14 residues. With 4 bases removed from V and 6 bases from J, the gap between germline ends came to 15 bases. The CDR3 bases are TGTGCCAGCAGTTATGAGGGCTTGGCCTCTGAAGCTTTCTTT. It translates to CASSYEGLASEAFF.

This clonotype qualifies as medium-sized. The rearrangement uses TRBV12-3 or TRBV12-4 and TRBJ2-3; 9 bases match TRBD2. V shed 6 bases, J shed 1 base, and the junction held 5 bases outside the gene matches. The CDR3 contains 15 residues. The CDR3 region has the DNA TGTGCCAGCAGCAAACTAGCGGGTGGCACAGATACGCAGTATTTT. Translating gives CASSKLAGGTDTQYF.

This clonotype was recorded at least ten times. The chain employs TRBV20-1 and TRBJ1-4; 8 nucleotides line up with TRBD1. With 2 bases clipped from V and 3 bases from J, the junction kept 8 bases outside the gene matches. Germline lookup yields CDR1 DFQATT and CDR2 SNEGSKA (reference sequence). The CDR3 is made up of 16 amino acids. Here the CDR3 reads CSARPGTGLPNEKLFF. Written as DNA, the CDR3 is TGCAGTGCTAGACCCGGGACAGGATTGCCTAATGAAAAACTGTTTTTT.